This paragraph covers one TCR beta chain sequence. No antigen is known for it. This specimen comes from a study of PD-1 blockade in classical Hodgkin lymphoma. Study information: With a 2-week interval, patients received intravenous nivolumab at 3 mg/kg. Study-wide findings and caveats: Significantly greater TCR diversity emerged by C4D1 in CD4+ cells but not CD8+ cells. For complete responders, baseline diversity was comparable to that of newly diagnosed patients.

Sequencing used immunoSEQ multiplex PCR; TCRdb keeps in-frame clones, though not all of them. The repertoire consists of approximately 21,000 clones, with about 70% occurring once and the leading ten covering 15% to 20%. The CDR3 has 16 amino acids. V was pared by 3 bases and J by 3 bases, with 4 bases of the junction left unmatched. Germline values: CDR1 MNHEY, CDR2 SMNVEV (reference sequence). Time point of the sample: cycle 4 day 1 (C4D1), after 5 to 7 weeks of nivolumab. Each of the patients experienced relapse following autologous stem cell transplantation, and their brentuximab vedotin exposure differed. Best responses fell into complete response, partial response or progressive disease.

Sequenced here: peripheral blood mononuclear cells (PBMCs), sampled before the fourth cycle of nivolumab. The chain uses TRBV27 and TRBJ2-2, with 10 bases that match TRBD2. The source is a human donor with classical Hodgkin lymphoma. CDR3 coding DNA: TGTGCCAGCAGTTTTCTAGCGGGAGTCCACACCGGGGAGCTGTTTTTT. Translated: CASSFLAGVHTGELFF.